The next 24 T cell receptor beta chains were all read from a single sample in a study of blood T cell repertoires in COVID-19. The method was immunoSEQ multiplex PCR; TCRdb's version includes in-frame clones alone and lacks a portion of them. The table shows 380,000 or so clones, with approximately 88% occurring only once. The sample comprised peripheral blood. These receptors all stem from a man aged 40-50 years with acute or convalescent COVID-19.

CDR3 nucleotides: TGTGCCAGCAGCGAGATCAACGCGTGGTCTATTGAGCAGTTCTTC. Amino acid sequence: CASSEINAWSIEQFF. The chain carries TRBV13 and TRBJ2-1; D not resolved. CDR1 PRHDT and CDR2 FYEKMQ come from the germline V gene (reference sequence). Deletions cut 5 bases from V and 9 bases from J, with 20 bases between. This CDR3 is built from 15 residues.

The chain employs TRBV18 and TRBJ2-1; no reliable D call. Deletions cut 3 bases from V and 2 bases from J, with 8 bases between. The CDR3 consists of 14 residues. The germline V gene has CDR1 KGHSH and CDR2 LQKENI. CDR3 sequence (DNA): TGTGCCAGCTCACCCTCCAGTCCCTACAATGAGCAGTTCTTC. It translates to CASSPSSPYNEQFF.

The V gene is TRBV9, the J gene TRBJ2-2; D not resolved. The V gene lost 3 bases and the J gene lost 1 base, with 4 bases spanning the gap. Germline V gene lookup returns CDR1 SGDLS and CDR2 YYNGEE. There are 13 residues in the CDR3. CDR3 residues: CASSAQNTGELFF. CDR3 nucleotide sequence: TGTGCCAGCAGCGCACAGAACACCGGGGAGCTGTTTTTT.

The V and J genes are TRBV7-6 and TRBJ2-1; 9 bases fit TRBD2. CDR3 size: 16 residues. From germline, CDR1 is SGHVS and CDR2 FNYEAQ. V shed 6 bases, J shed 0 bases, and the junction held 6 bases outside the gene matches. CDR3 residues: CASRRDSGSSYNEQFF. The CDR3 nucleotides are TGTGCCAGCAGACGGGATAGCGGGAGCTCCTACAATGAGCAGTTCTTC.

The V and J genes are TRBV2 and TRBJ2-1, with 11 bases identical to TRBD1. Per germline, CDR1 SNHLY and CDR2 FYNNEI. The junction had 5 bases not matched to a gene; V was cut back by 6 bases and J by 7 bases. This CDR3 is built from 14 residues. The DNA for the CDR3 is TGTGCCAGCAGCCTAGGGACAGGGGGAAATGAGCAGTTCTTC. This codes for CASSLGTGGNEQFF.

The chain carries TRBV27 and TRBJ1-4, with 7 nucleotides matching TRBD1. This CDR3 is built from 14 residues. Germline-derived CDR1 and CDR2 are MNHEY and SMNVEV (reference sequence). The trim removed 4 bases at V and 2 bases at J, leaving 1 base unmatched. Written as DNA, the CDR3 is TGTGCCAGCAGTTCGACAGGGACTAATGAAAAACTGTTTTTT. Translated: CASSSTGTNEKLFF.

The genes are TRBV5-1 and TRBJ2-3, with TRBD2 identical over 8 bases. Germline V gene data show CDR1 as SGHRS and CDR2 as YFSETQ. CDR3 length: 16 amino acids. With V trimmed by 4 bases and J by 4 bases, 11 bases remained unmatched. CDR3 sequence reads: CASSPPQRGWPDTQYF. CDR3 bases: TGCGCCAGCAGCCCGCCTCAGCGGGGGTGGCCAGATACGCAGTATTTT.

This clone was picked up a small number of times. The chain combines TRBV7-6 with TRBJ1-3; D call uncertain. The germline V and J ends were trimmed by 5 bases and 0 bases, with 14 bases remaining between them. The CDR3 extends over 16 amino acids. Germline V gene data show CDR1 as SGHVS and CDR2 as FNYEAQ. Written as DNA, the CDR3 is TGTGCCAGCAGCCCCACATCACAGATCTCTGGAAACACCATATATTTT. It translates to CASSPTSQISGNTIYF.

This rearrangement joins TRBV7-9 to TRBJ2-1; D is perhaps TRBD1 (6 bases). The V end was cut by 5 bases, the J end by 8 bases, with 13 bases between. This CDR3 has 13 residues. Germline V gives CDR1 SEHNR, CDR2 FQNEAQ (reference sequence). This chain's CDR3 is CASSINRVYEQFF. CDR3 nucleotide sequence: TGTGCCAGCAGCATAAACAGGGTGTATGAGCAGTTCTTC. The full variable domain, rest sourced from reference TRBV7-9 and TRBJ2-1, is DTGVSQNPRHKITKRGQNVTFRCDPISEHNRLYWYRQTLGQGPEFLTYFQNEAQLEKSRLLSDRFSAERPKGSFSTLEIQRTEQGDSAMYLCASSINRVYEQFFGPGTRLTVL.

The V gene is TRBV7-9, the J gene TRBJ2-2; 12 bases agree with TRBD2. V lost 0 bases and J lost 7; bases outside the gene matches: 3. This CDR3 is built from 16 residues. CDR1 and CDR2 from the germline V gene are SEHNR and FQNEAQ (reference sequence). The CDR3 nucleotides read TGTGCCAGCAGCTTAGCCGGGACTAGCGGGTACGGGGAGCTGTTTTTT. This sequence encodes CASSLAGTSGYGELFF.

The rearrangement uses TRBV27 and TRBJ2-7, with D unclear. Trimming removed 0 bases at V and 3 bases at J, with 6 bases between. The germline V gene has CDR1 MNHEY and CDR2 SMNVEV (reference sequence). The CDR3 is 13 residues long. The DNA of the CDR3 is TGTGCCAGCAGTTTATCGTCCTTCTACGAGCAGTACTTC. Translating it yields CASSLSSFYEQYF.

The chain is built from TRBV30 and TRBJ1-2; D might be TRBD1 (6 bases). This CDR3 has 13 residues. Germline values: CDR1 GTSNPN, CDR2 SVGIG (reference sequence). With 8 bases removed from V and 0 bases from J, the gap between germline ends came to 13 bases. CDR3 sequence reads: CADRTVANYGYTF. The CDR3 DNA sequence: TGTGCCGATCGGACAGTAGCTAACTATGGCTACACCTTC.

The rearrangement uses TRBV2 and TRBJ1-2; TRBD1 aligns across 9 bases. CDR1 and CDR2 (germline): SNHLY, FYNNEI. This CDR3 contains 15 residues. Germline trimming cut 6 bases from V and 2 bases from J; bases unmatched to any gene: 7. CDR3 nucleotide sequence: TGTGCCAGCAGCCTTCGACAGGGGGAAAACTATGGCTACACCTTC. Protein: CASSLRQGENYGYTF.

The CDR3 sequence is CAWSGGTENQPQHF. CDR3 bases: TGTGCCTGGAGTGGGGGGACAGAAAATCAGCCCCAGCATTTT. The chain links TRBV30 to TRBJ1-5, with 7 bases identical to TRBD1. V trimming: 1 base; J trimming: 4 bases; junction bases outside the gene matches: 4. This CDR3 has 14 amino acids. The germline CDR1 and CDR2 sequences are GTSNPN and SVGIG (reference sequence).

J is TRBJ2-7 and V is TRBV5-6, with D possibly being TRBD2 (6 bases). The CDR3 length is 16 residues. Germline CDR1 reads SGHDT; CDR2 reads YYEEEE. The V and J ends lost 4 bases and 7 bases respectively, with 24 bases between them. As DNA, the CDR3 is TGTGCCAGCAGCCTTGCTAGGGAGGCATTTATACGGGAGCAGTACTTC. Protein product: CASSLAREAFIREQYF. The full variable domain, its missing parts supplied by reference TRBV5-6 and TRBJ2-7, is DAGVTQSPTHLIKTRGQQVTLRCSPKSGHDTVSWYQQALGQGPQFIFQYYEEEERQRGNFPDRFSGHQFPNYSSELNVNALLLGDSALYLCASSLAREAFIREQYFGPGTRLTVT.

This chain connects TRBV19 to TRBJ2-5; D ambiguous. Trimming removed 2 bases at V and 2 bases at J, with 9 bases between. Germline CDR1 is LNHDA and CDR2 is SQIVND (reference sequence). This CDR3 comprises 14 residues. As DNA, the CDR3 is TGTGCCAGTAGTATAACACTACATCAAGAGACCCAGTACTTC. Amino acid sequence: CASSITLHQETQYF.

This clone was seen a few times. The rearrangement links TRBV7-2 to TRBJ1-1; D is perhaps TRBD1 (5 bases). Deletions cut 6 bases from V and 4 bases from J, with 21 bases between. This CDR3 comprises 16 residues. In germline, CDR1 is SGHTA, CDR2 FQGNSA. CDR3 in DNA: TGTGCCAGCAGATTCACTCCAGGGTCGAAGGGCACTGAAGCTTTCTTT. Protein product: CASRFTPGSKGTEAFF.

The gene calls are TRBV7-6 and TRBJ1-1; D ambiguous. The CDR3 is 14 amino acids. From germline, CDR1 is SGHVS and CDR2 FNYEAQ. V gave up 5 bases and J gave up 1 base, with 11 bases separating them. The CDR3 DNA is TGTGCCAGCAGCCGGATAAGGAGGAACACTGAAGCTTTCTTT. Encoded protein: CASSRIRRNTEAFF. The full variable domain, rest sourced from reference TRBV7-6 and TRBJ1-1, is GAGVSQSPRYKVTKRGQDVALRCDPISGHVSLYWYRQALGQGPEFLTYFNYEAQQDKSGLPNDRFSAERPEGSISTLTIQRTEQRDSAMYRCASSRIRRNTEAFFGQGTRLTVV.

This chain links TRBV10-3 with TRBJ1-2, with 7 nucleotides matching TRBD1. The CDR3 extends over 16 amino acids. Trimming cost V 0 bases and J 3 bases; bases outside gene matches: 7. In germline, CDR1 is ENHRY, CDR2 SYGVKD. The CDR3 here is CAISESMLGTDYGYTF. Here the CDR3 DNA reads TGTGCCATCAGTGAGTCGATGCTCGGGACAGACTATGGCTACACCTTC.

V and J are TRBV5-4 and TRBJ1-1; 8 positions match TRBD1. CDR3 length: 16 amino acids. V lost 0 bases and J lost 0; bases outside the gene matches: 4. Germline values: CDR1 SGHNT, CDR2 YYREEE (reference sequence). This chain's CDR3 is CASSLGQGAMNTEAFF. In nucleotides, the CDR3 is TGTGCCAGCAGCTTGGGGCAGGGGGCCATGAACACTGAAGCTTTCTTT.

The J gene is TRBJ2-2, the V gene TRBV28; 13 positions agree with TRBD2. In germline, CDR1 is MDHEN, CDR2 SYDVKM. Trimming cost V 4 bases and J 1 base; bases outside gene matches: 12. This CDR3 comprises 20 residues. This chain's CDR3 is CASSSTPGLAGFVNTGELFF. In DNA form, the CDR3 reads TGTGCCAGCAGTTCAACCCCGGGACTAGCGGGATTTGTGAACACCGGGGAGCTGTTTTTT.

The rearrangement joins TRBV7-3 to TRBJ2-2; 12 nucleotides align to TRBD1. The CDR3 totals 17 residues. Looked up from germline, CDR1 is SGHTA and CDR2 is FQGTGA. With 3 bases clipped from V and 4 bases from J, the junction kept 6 bases outside the gene matches. The CDR3 sequence: CASSFGTGGDTTGELFF. DNA of the CDR3: TGTGCCAGCAGCTTTGGGACAGGGGGCGATACCACCGGGGAGCTGTTTTTT.

The chain links TRBV11-2 to TRBJ2-1; 7 bases fit TRBD2. Germline V gene sequence: CDR1 SGHAT, CDR2 FQNNGV. The CDR3 loop spans 14 amino acids. With 3 bases clipped from V and 9 bases from J, the junction kept 8 bases outside the gene matches. The CDR3 loop is CASSFGLVESEQFF. The CDR3 bases are TGTGCCAGCAGCTTCGGACTAGTTGAGAGTGAGCAGTTCTTC.

The V and J genes are TRBV28 and TRBJ1-1; a weak D match, TRBD1 (6 bases). From germline, CDR1 is MDHEN and CDR2 SYDVKM. Trimming removed 6 bases at V and 1 base at J, with 27 bases between. This CDR3 is 19 amino acids long. In DNA, the CDR3 is TGTGCCAGCAGGCCCGCGTCGGGCCAGGGGCCTTTTGGGAACACTGAAGCTTTCTTT. This translates into CASRPASGQGPFGNTEAFF.